The rows below give T cell receptor beta chains drawn from one sample of a study of T-cell memory formation after mild COVID-19. TCRdb itself ran the 5' RACE reads through MiXCR, one entry per CDR3 protein. In the table there are around 310,000 distinct CDR3 sequences, roughly an eighth of which are singletons. Sequenced material: PBMCs or a T cell subset sorted from them (not recorded which). These receptors came from a man aged 18 to 30 who had mild COVID-19 (a few samples of this study predate the infection). Cell type and time point are not known. Both conserved end residues are part of each CDR3. D genes are given only for firm matches. Part of the rows lack a size; the others show once, few, many or a class for expanded clones.

V gene	clone size	J gene	D gene	CDR3 protein	CDR3 DNA
TRBV7-2	few	TRBJ2-1	NA	CASSRDWDGEQFF	TGTGCCAGCAGCCGGGACTGGGACGGTGAGCAGTTCTTC
TRBV7-9	few	TRBJ2-5	TRBD1	CASSPPGQGVLGQYF	TGTGCCAGCAGCCCACCGGGACAGGGGGTCCTTGGCCAGTACTTC
TRBV6-2/TRBV6-3	NA	TRBJ1-5	TRBD1	CASSYPRQGAISFQHF	TGTGCCAGCAGTTACCCACGACAGGGGGCAATATCGTTTCAGCATTTT
TRBV18	few	TRBJ2-5	TRBD1	CASSPTSGTGVAQYF	TGTGCCAGCTCACCAACTTCCGGGACAGGGGTGGCCCAGTACTTC
TRBV4-3	NA	TRBJ2-1	TRBD2	CASSQSLAGLGNEQFF	TGCGCCAGCAGCCAAAGCCTAGCGGGGTTGGGGAATGAGCAGTTCTTC
TRBV7-9	few	TRBJ1-5	NA	CASSFADQPQHF	TGTGCCAGCAGCTTCGCCGATCAGCCCCAGCATTTT
TRBV4-1	few	TRBJ2-2	NA	CASSPPGLNTGELFF	TGCGCCAGCAGCCCGCCAGGTCTGAACACCGGGGAGCTGTTTTTT
TRBV20-1	few	TRBJ1-1	NA	CSASPMGRTEAFF	TGCAGTGCTAGCCCCATGGGAAGAACTGAAGCTTTCTTT
TRBV29-1	NA	TRBJ1-1	NA	CSVFTQGASEAFF	TGCAGCGTGTTCACACAGGGAGCGTCCGAAGCTTTCTTT
TRBV19	few	TRBJ1-5	TRBD1	CASSNRGLIQPQHF	TGTGCCAGTAGTAACAGGGGTTTGATTCAGCCCCAGCATTTT
TRBV20-1	NA	TRBJ2-3	TRBD2	CSASGTSGGTDTQYF	TGCAGTGCCAGTGGGACTAGCGGGGGGACAGATACGCAGTATTTT
TRBV7-9	few	TRBJ2-1	TRBD1	CASSFPDRGQYNEQFF	TGTGCCAGCAGCTTCCCGGACAGGGGGCAGTACAATGAGCAGTTCTTC
TRBV4-1	few	TRBJ1-1	TRBD1	CASSQDQNRGAFF	TGCGCCAGCAGCCAAGATCAGAACAGGGGAGCTTTCTTT
TRBV7-9	many	TRBJ2-5	NA	CASSSQGGETQYF	TGTGCCAGCAGCTCACAGGGCGGAGAGACCCAGTACTTC
TRBV4-3	few	TRBJ2-3	TRBD2	CASSQRLAGSSTDTQYF	TGCGCCAGCAGCCAGCGATTAGCGGGGTCTAGCACAGATACGCAGTATTTT
TRBV2	few	TRBJ1-2	TRBD1	CASERDRGSYGYTF	TGTGCCAGCGAACGGGACAGGGGATCTTATGGCTACACCTTC
TRBV15	few	TRBJ1-5	TRBD1	CATSRGTGSNQPQHF	TGTGCCACCAGCAGAGGGACAGGGAGCAATCAGCCCCAGCATTTT
TRBV4-1	NA	TRBJ1-4	TRBD1	CASSRAGGRKGTRGLFF	TGCGCCAGCAGCCGGGCGGGCGGGCGCAAGGGGACCAGGGGGCTGTTTTTT
TRBV7-2	few	TRBJ1-2	NA	CASTPRLSYGYTF	TGTGCCAGCACCCCAAGGTTATCCTATGGCTACACCTTC
TRBV3-1	NA	TRBJ2-6	NA	CASSQGAPGANVLTF	TGTGCCAGCAGCCAAGGAGCACCTGGGGCCAACGTCCTGACTTTC
TRBV4-2	NA	TRBJ1-4	NA	CASSQPGHDEKLFF	TGTGCCAGCAGCCAACCGGGACACGATGAAAAACTGTTTTTT
TRBV11-2	once	TRBJ2-5	TRBD2	CASSSSGGFQETQYF	TGTGCCAGCAGCAGTAGCGGGGGGTTCCAAGAGACCCAGTACTTC
TRBV2	few	TRBJ1-1	NA	CASEVAGGHTEAFF	TGTGCCAGCGAGGTGGCGGGGGGACACACTGAAGCTTTCTTT
TRBV15	few	TRBJ2-4	NA	CATSRALLDIQYF	TGTGCCACCTCCCGGGCCCTCCTTGACATTCAGTACTTC
TRBV5-1	NA	TRBJ1-6	NA	CATSGGMNSPLHF	TGCGCCACCTCGGGGGGGATGAATTCACCCCTCCACTTT
TRBV4-1	few	TRBJ2-5	TRBD1	CASSQGTGAYWETQYF	TGCGCCAGCAGCCAAGGGACAGGGGCCTACTGGGAGACCCAGTACTTC
TRBV7-9	few	TRBJ1-2	NA	CASSLVERTTGIYGYTF	TGTGCCAGCAGCTTAGTAGAGCGGACAACCGGAATTTATGGCTACACCTTC
TRBV5-1	NA	TRBJ2-1	TRBD2	CASSFATSGSYNEQFF	TGCGCCAGCAGCTTCGCGACTAGCGGGTCGTACAATGAGCAGTTCTTC
TRBV5-5	NA	TRBJ1-5	NA	CASSLRTGPISNQPQHF	TGTGCCAGCAGCTTAAGAACGGGACCGATAAGCAATCAGCCCCAGCATTTT
TRBV28	few	TRBJ2-3	NA	CASSSPRRKKPGAQYF	TGTGCCAGCAGTTCCCCGCGGAGGAAAAAGCCGGGGGCGCAGTATTTT
TRBV18	NA	TRBJ1-6	NA	CASSPPGRESPIHF	TGTGCCAGCTCACCACCAGGGAGGGAATCACCCATCCACTTT
TRBV29-1	few	TRBJ2-2	NA	CSVEEQADGELFF	TGCAGCGTTGAAGAACAGGCTGACGGGGAGCTGTTTTTT
TRBV25-1	few	TRBJ1-2	NA	CASSEYRAGYTF	TGTGCCAGCAGTGAATACAGGGCTGGCTACACCTTC
TRBV7-6	few	TRBJ2-1	TRBD2	CASSLVWRGVTNEQFF	TGTGCCAGCAGCTTAGTCTGGCGGGGGGTGACCAATGAGCAGTTCTTC
TRBV5-1	few	TRBJ2-5	NA	CASRSEETQYF	TGCGCCAGCAGAAGTGAGGAGACCCAGTACTTC
TRBV7-8	NA	TRBJ1-5	NA	CASSLYVGHSNQPQHF	TGTGCCAGCAGCTTATATGTGGGGCACAGCAATCAGCCCCAGCATTTT
TRBV6-5	NA	TRBJ1-1	NA	CASSSPGTTEAFF	TGTGCCAGCAGTTCCCCGGGTACCACTGAAGCTTTCTTT
TRBV4-1	NA	TRBJ1-6	TRBD1	CASSPRQGATSPLHF	TGCGCCAGCAGCCCAAGACAGGGGGCTACTTCACCCCTCCACTTT
TRBV4-1	many	TRBJ1-1	NA	CASSQPTENTEAFF	TGCGCCAGCAGCCAACCGACAGAGAACACTGAAGCTTTCTTT
TRBV12-3/TRBV12-4	NA	TRBJ2-1	NA	CASRGEGGDSYNEQFF	TGTGCCAGCAGGGGTGAGGGGGGGGACTCCTACAATGAGCAGTTCTTC
TRBV4-1	few	TRBJ1-1	NA	CASSQGIAEAFF	TGCGCCAGCAGCCAAGGGATCGCTGAAGCTTTCTTT